This T cell receptor (beta chain) stems from a study of identical twins. Germline trimming cut 7 bases from V and 0 bases from J; bases unmatched to any gene: 9. The germline V gene has CDR1 ENHRY and CDR2 SYGVKD. This CDR3 contains 17 residues. TCRdb re-analysed the 5' RACE reads in MiXCR, keeping a single row per CDR3 protein. The table lists 1.5 million to 2 million distinct CDR3 sequences, less than 35% of them singletons. The gene calls are TRBV10-3 and TRBJ1-2; 12 bases align to TRBD1. The sequence was obtained from a newborn girl in good health. Input material: cord blood. The CDR3 reads CAIILGTGGDSNYGYTF. CDR3 DNA sequence: TGTGCCATCATTTTGGGGACAGGGGGCGATTCTAACTATGGCTACACCTTC.